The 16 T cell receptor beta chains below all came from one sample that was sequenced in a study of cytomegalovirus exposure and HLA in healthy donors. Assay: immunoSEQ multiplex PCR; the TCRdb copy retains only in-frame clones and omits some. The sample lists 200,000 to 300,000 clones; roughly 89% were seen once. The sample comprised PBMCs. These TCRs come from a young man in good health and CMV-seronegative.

This chain's CDR3 is CASSTTGTEAYEQYF. In nucleotides, the CDR3 is TGTGCCAGCAGCACAACCGGGACAGAGGCCTACGAGCAGTACTTC. The chain links TRBV2 to TRBJ2-7; TRBD1 agrees at 7 bases. Germline V gene data show CDR1 as SNHLY and CDR2 as FYNNEI. This CDR3 is built from 15 residues. Unmatched junction bases numbered 10, after V lost 6 bases and J lost 2 bases.

The CDR3 is CASSIYRINQPQHF. DNA of the CDR3: TGTGCCAGTAGTATATACAGAATTAATCAGCCCCAGCATTTT. The rearrangement uses TRBV19 and TRBJ1-5; D uncertain. The ends were cut back, 2 bases at V and 4 bases at J, with 9 bases in the middle. The CDR3 contains 14 residues. The germline CDR1 and CDR2 sequences are LNHDA and SQIVND (reference sequence).

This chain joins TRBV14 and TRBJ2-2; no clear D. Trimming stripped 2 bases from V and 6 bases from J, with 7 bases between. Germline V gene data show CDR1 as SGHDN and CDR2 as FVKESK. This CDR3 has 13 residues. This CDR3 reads CASSQIRAGELFF. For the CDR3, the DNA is TGTGCCAGCAGCCAAATTAGAGCCGGGGAGCTGTTTTTT.

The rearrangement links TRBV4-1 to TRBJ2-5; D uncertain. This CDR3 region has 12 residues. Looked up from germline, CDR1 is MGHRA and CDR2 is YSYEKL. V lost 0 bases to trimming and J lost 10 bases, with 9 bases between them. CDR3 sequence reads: CASSQDARGQYF. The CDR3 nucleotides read TGCGCCAGCAGCCAAGATGCTCGAGGCCAGTACTTC.

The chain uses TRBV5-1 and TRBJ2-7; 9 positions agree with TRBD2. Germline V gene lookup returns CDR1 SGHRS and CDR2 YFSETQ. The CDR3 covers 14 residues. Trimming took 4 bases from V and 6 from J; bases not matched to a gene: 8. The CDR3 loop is CASSPLVAGVEQYF. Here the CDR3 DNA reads TGCGCCAGCAGCCCCCTGGTAGCGGGAGTCGAGCAGTACTTC.

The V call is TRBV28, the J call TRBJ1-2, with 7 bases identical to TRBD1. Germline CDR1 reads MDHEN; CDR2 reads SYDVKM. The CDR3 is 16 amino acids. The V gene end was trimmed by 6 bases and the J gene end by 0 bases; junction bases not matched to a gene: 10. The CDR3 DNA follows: TGTGCCAGCAGATTCCCCGGGACAGCTTCTAACTATGGCTACACCTTC. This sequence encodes CASRFPGTASNYGYTF.

The DNA for the CDR3 is TGCGCCAGCAGCCTCCACGGGAGGGGGTCTGGCTACGGCTACACCTTC. It specifies CASSLHGRGSGYGYTF. The rearrangement joins TRBV4-3 to TRBJ1-2; the D gene is possibly TRBD1 (6 bases). The CDR3 runs 16 residues. The germline CDR1 and CDR2 sequences are LGHNA and YSLEER. V lost 4 bases, J lost 8 bases, and 23 bases lay in between.

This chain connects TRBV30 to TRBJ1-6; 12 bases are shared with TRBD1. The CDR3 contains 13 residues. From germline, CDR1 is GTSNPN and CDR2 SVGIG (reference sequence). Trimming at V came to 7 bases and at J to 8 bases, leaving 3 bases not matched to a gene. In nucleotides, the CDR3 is TGTGCCTCGGGACAGGGGGCGCATTCACCCCTCCACTTT. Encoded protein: CASGQGAHSPLHF.

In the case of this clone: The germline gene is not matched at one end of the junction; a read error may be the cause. The chain's CDR3 is CASWGAGLAPRF. CDR3 sequence (DNA): TGTGCCAGCTGGGGGGCGGGACTAGCGCCCAGATTT. The V call is TRBV6-1, the J call TRBJ2-3; 10 bases align to TRBD2. This CDR3 is built from 12 residues. Germline assignment: CDR1 MNHNS and CDR2 SASEGT.

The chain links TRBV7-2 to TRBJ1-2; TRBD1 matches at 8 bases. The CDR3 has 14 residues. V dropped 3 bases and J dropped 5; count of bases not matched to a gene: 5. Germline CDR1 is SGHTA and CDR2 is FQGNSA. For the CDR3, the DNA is TGTGCCAGCAGCTTTGGGACAGGAGGGTATGGCTACACCTTC. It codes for CASSFGTGGYGYTF. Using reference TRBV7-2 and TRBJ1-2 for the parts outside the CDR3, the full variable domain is GAGVSQSPSNKVTEKGKDVELRCDPISGHTALYWYRQSLGQGLEFLIYFQGNSAPDKSGLPSDRFSAERTGGSVSTLTIQRTQQEDSAVYLCASSFGTGGYGYTFGSGTRLTVV.

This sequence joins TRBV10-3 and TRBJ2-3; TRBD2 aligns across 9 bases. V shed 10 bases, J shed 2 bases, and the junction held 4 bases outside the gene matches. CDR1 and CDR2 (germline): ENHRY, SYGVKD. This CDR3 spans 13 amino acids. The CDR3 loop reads CATIAGVTDTQYF. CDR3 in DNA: TGTGCCACCATAGCGGGAGTCACAGATACGCAGTATTTT.

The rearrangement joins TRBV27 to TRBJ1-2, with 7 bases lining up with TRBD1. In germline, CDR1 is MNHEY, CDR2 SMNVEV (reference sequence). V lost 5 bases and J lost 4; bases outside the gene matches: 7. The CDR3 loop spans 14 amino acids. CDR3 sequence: CASSATGTAYGYTF. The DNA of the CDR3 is TGTGCCAGCAGTGCAACCGGGACAGCCTATGGCTACACCTTC.

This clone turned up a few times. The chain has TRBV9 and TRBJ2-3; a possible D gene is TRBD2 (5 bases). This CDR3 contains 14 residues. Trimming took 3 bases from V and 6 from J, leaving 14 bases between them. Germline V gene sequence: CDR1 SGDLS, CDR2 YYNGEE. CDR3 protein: CASSAVTRADTQYF. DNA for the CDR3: TGTGCCAGCAGCGCCGTAACTAGGGCCGATACGCAGTATTTT.

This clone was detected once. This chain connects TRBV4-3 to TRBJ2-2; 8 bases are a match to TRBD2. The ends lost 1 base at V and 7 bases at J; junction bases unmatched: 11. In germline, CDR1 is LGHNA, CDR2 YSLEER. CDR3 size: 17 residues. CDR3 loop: CASSQGTAGAHGGELFF. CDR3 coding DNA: TGCGCCAGCAGCCAAGGAACAGCGGGAGCGCACGGCGGGGAGCTGTTTTTT.

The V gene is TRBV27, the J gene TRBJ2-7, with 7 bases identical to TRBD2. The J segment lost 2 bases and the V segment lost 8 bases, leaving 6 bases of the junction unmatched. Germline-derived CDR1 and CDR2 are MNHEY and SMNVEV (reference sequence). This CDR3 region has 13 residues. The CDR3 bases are TGTGCCAGCTCAGAGCGGGAAACCTACGAGCAGTACTTC. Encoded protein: CASSERETYEQYF.

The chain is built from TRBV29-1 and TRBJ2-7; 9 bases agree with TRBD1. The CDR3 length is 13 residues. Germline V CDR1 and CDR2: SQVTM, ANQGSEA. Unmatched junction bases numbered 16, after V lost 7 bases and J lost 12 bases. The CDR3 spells CSASGTGLEGVYF. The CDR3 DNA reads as TGCAGCGCCTCCGGGACAGGGCTCGAGGGGGTGTACTTC.